Here is one T cell receptor (beta chain) with its context. A second PCR of 7 to 11 cycles used a sample-barcoded 5' primer and a J-beta primer mix. Each TCR beta cDNA got a 12-nucleotide random molecular identifier. A single record per CDR3 protein comes from TCRdb applying MiXCR to the 5' RACE reads. Of some 880,000 distinct CDR3 sequences listed, 36% were seen once; the top ten hold approximately 12%. The sample originates from a study of blood T cells in healthy people across ages. V gave up 1 base and J gave up 1 base; unmatched junction bases: 14. This CDR3 region has 19 residues. The V gene's germline CDR1 is SQVTM and CDR2 ANQGSEA.

J is TRBJ2-3 and V is TRBV29-1, with 10 bases fitting TRBD2. Sequencing was performed on blood. The clonotype was recovered from a young man in good health. The CDR3 coding sequence is TGCAGCGTTGAAGCCCTGGCTAGCGGGGGACGCCGTCGCACAGATACGCAGTATTTT. Protein product: CSVEALASGGRRRTDTQYF.